Listed below are T cell receptor beta chains from one sample, sequenced in a study of T cell responses to AZD1222 COVID-19 vaccine. Measured with immunoSEQ multiplex PCR; TCRdb has only the in-frame clones, and not every one. Here the sample spans roughly 110,000 clones, roughly nine tenths being singletons. The sequencing here drew on peripheral blood, taken 28 days after the second AZD1222 dose. Every receptor here comes from an adult who received the AZD1222 COVID-19 vaccine. Both conserved end residues are part of each CDR3. A D gene is named only where the DNA matches it firmly. Clone size is stated in some rows and not others, as once, few, many or a class when expanded.

D gene | J gene | clone size | V gene | CDR3 length | CDR3 protein | CDR3 DNA
TRBD1 | TRBJ2-7 | . | TRBV11-2 | 15 | CASSLDRGLNYEQYF | TGTGCCAGCAGCTTAGACAGGGGGTTAAACTACGAGCAGTACTTC
. | TRBJ2-7 | . | TRBV6-5 | 13 | CASSYYRAYEQYF | TGTGCCAGCAGTTACTACAGAGCCTACGAGCAGTACTTC
TRBD1 | TRBJ1-6 | . | TRBV5-1 | 14 | CASSEGQPNSPLHF | TGCGCCAGCAGCGAGGGACAGCCCAATTCACCCCTCCACTTT
. | TRBJ2-1 | . | TRBV5-1 | 15 | CASSLAGQEHNEQFF | TGCGCCAGCAGCTTAGCGGGACAGGAGCACAATGAGCAGTTCTTC
. | TRBJ1-1 | . | TRBV18 | 13 | CASSPPGAAEAFF | TGTGCCAGCTCACCGCCCGGGGCGGCTGAAGCTTTCTTT
. | TRBJ2-4 | . | TRBV7-9 | 17 | CASSLGTRSLAKNIQYF | TGTGCCAGCAGCTTAGGGACAAGGTCCTTAGCCAAAAACATTCAGTACTTC
TRBD2 | TRBJ2-5 | once | TRBV28 | 16 | CASSHTLAGGPETQYF | TGTGCCAGCAGTCACACCTTAGCGGGGGGGCCGGAGACCCAGTACTTC
. | TRBJ2-2 | . | TRBV5-4 | 11 | CASSLSGELFF | TGTGCCAGCAGCTTGTCCGGGGAGCTGTTTTTT
. | TRBJ2-6 | . | TRBV11-2 | 15 | CASSVQSSGANVLTF | TGTGCCAGCAGCGTTCAGTCGTCTGGGGCCAACGTCCTGACTTTC
. | TRBJ2-7 | . | TRBV2 | 14 | CASSGLGGLNEQYF | TGTGCCAGCAGTGGGCTCGGGGGATTGAACGAGCAGTACTTC
TRBD2 | TRBJ2-1 | . | TRBV19 | 16 | CASSPWGTSGDNEQFF | TGTGCCAGTAGTCCATGGGGGACTAGCGGGGACAATGAGCAGTTCTTC
. | TRBJ2-5 | . | TRBV11-2 | 18 | CASSTRGPPGVLVETQYF | TGTGCCAGCAGCACAAGAGGCCCTCCAGGGGTGTTGGTTGAGACCCAGTACTTC
. | TRBJ2-7 | . | TRBV18 | 17 | CASSPRVGHQSSYEQYF | TGTGCCAGCTCACCACGCGTGGGACACCAGTCCTCCTACGAGCAGTACTTC
. | TRBJ1-1 | few | TRBV19 | 14 | CASSMGRDQFEAFF | TGTGCCAGTAGTATGGGCAGGGACCAATTTGAAGCTTTCTTT
TRBD1 | TRBJ1-1 | . | TRBV7-9 | 15 | CASSQDRDWNTEAFF | TGTGCCAGCAGCCAAGACAGGGATTGGAACACTGAAGCTTTCTTT
. | TRBJ1-5 | . | TRBV12-3/TRBV12-4 | 12 | CASRVTNQPQHF | TGTGCCAGCCGAGTTACCAATCAGCCCCAGCATTTT
. | TRBJ2-7 | . | TRBV3-1/TRBV3-2 | 14 | CASSQDPGFYEQYF | TGTGCCAGCAGCCAAGATCCAGGCTTCTACGAGCAGTACTTC
TRBD2 | TRBJ2-5 | . | TRBV11-3 | 16 | CASSTRGSGNQETQYF | TGTGCCAGCAGCACCCGGGGTAGCGGGAACCAAGAGACCCAGTACTTC
. | TRBJ2-3 | once | TRBV5-6 | 12 | CASSLGGGTQYF | TGTGCCAGCAGCTTGGGGGGCGGTACGCAGTATTTT
. | TRBJ2-2 | . | TRBV13 | 15 | CASSLAGRGTGELFF | TGTGCCAGCAGCTTAGCAGGGAGAGGCACCGGGGAGCTGTTTTTT
. | TRBJ1-2 | . | TRBV19 | 17 | CASRLEGGFAANYGYTF | TGTGCCAGTAGACTCGAAGGGGGGTTTGCGGCTAACTATGGCTACACCTTC
TRBD1 | TRBJ2-7 | few | TRBV7-8 | 15 | CASRVDRGSSYEQYF | TGTGCCAGCAGAGTAGACAGGGGCAGTTCCTACGAGCAGTACTTC
. | TRBJ1-2 | . | TRBV10-3 | 14 | CAISERTHIDGYTF | TGTGCCATCAGTGAGCGGACTCACATCGATGGCTACACCTTC
TRBD1 | TRBJ2-4 | . | TRBV4-2 | 18 | CASSQEGQGAVAKNIQYF | TGTGCCAGCAGCCAAGAAGGACAGGGGGCAGTAGCCAAAAACATTCAGTACTTC